One and the same sample provided the 4 T cell receptor beta chains below, sequenced in a study of response to subunit inactivated influenza vaccine. TCRdb recomputed calls from the RT-PCR reads with MiXCR, one row per CDR3 protein. The top ten hold roughly 11% of the sample, which has hundreds of thousands of distinct CDR3 sequences, 15% to 17% seen once. Source: PBMCs from blood, taken less than 13 days after vaccination. The origin of the receptors is a man aged 50-59 years who received an inactivated influenza vaccine.

The V and J genes are TRBV11-1 and TRBJ2-1; D is ambiguous. CDR1 and CDR2 from the germline V gene are SGHAT and FQDESV (reference sequence). V dropped 1 base and J dropped 5 bases, with 6 bases sitting between them. This CDR3 has 13 residues. In DNA form, the CDR3 reads TGTGCCAGCAGCTTAGGCCGGCACAATGAGCAGTTCTTC. This gives the protein CASSLGRHNEQFF.

In this sample, this clonotype turned up many times. This chain links TRBV11-2 with TRBJ2-3; the match to TRBD1 covers 11 bases. V shed 1 base and J 7 bases; nucleotides not matched to a gene: 7. CDR1 is SGHAT, CDR2 FQNNGV, per germline. The CDR3 sequence is 16 residues long. CDR3: CASSLAWDRGINTQYF. CDR3 sequence (DNA): TGTGCCAGCAGCTTAGCTTGGGACAGGGGGATCAATACGCAGTATTTT.

V is TRBV20-1 and J is TRBJ2-2, with 8 bases that match TRBD2. Germline CDR1 is DFQATT and CDR2 is SNEGSKA (reference sequence). CDR3 length: 14 residues. The V gene end was trimmed by 6 bases and the J gene end by 0 bases; junction bases not matched to a gene: 3. The CDR3 region is CSAVAGTNTGELFF. CDR3 bases: TGCAGTGCGGTAGCGGGGACGAACACCGGGGAGCTGTTTTTT.

This clonotype was counted at least ten times. The chain combines TRBV2 with TRBJ2-7, with TRBD1 identical over 7 bases. Germline trimming cut 6 bases from V and 0 bases from J; bases unmatched to any gene: 2. The CDR3 spans 13 residues. Germline assignment: CDR1 SNHLY and CDR2 FYNNEI. The DNA of the CDR3 is TGTGCCAGCAGCGACAGGGCCTCCTACGAGCAGTACTTC. It codes for CASSDRASYEQYF.